One and the same sample provided the 22 T cell receptor beta chains below, sequenced in a study of blood T cell repertoires in COVID-19. Profiling relied on immunoSEQ multiplex PCR, and the TCRdb table lists in-frame clones only, not all of them. The top ten hold over 15% of the sample, which has around 150,000 clones, roughly nine tenths seen once. The sequenced material came from peripheral blood. These receptors all stem from a man aged 60 to 75 with active or convalescent COVID-19.

The chain has TRBV15 and TRBJ2-5; the D gene is possibly TRBD2 (6 bases). The CDR3 contains 14 residues. Germline V lookup: CDR1 LNHNV, CDR2 YYDKDF (reference sequence). The V end was cut by 5 bases, the J end by 5 bases, with 15 bases between. The CDR3 nucleotides read TGTGCCACCAGCTTACCCAGGGACTTGGAGACCCAGTACTTC. Residues: CATSLPRDLETQYF.

This clone was recorded only once. The CDR3 DNA is TGTGCCAGCTCACAGACAGGGGTCACCAAAAACATTCAGTACTTC. It yields the protein CASSQTGVTKNIQYF. The V gene is TRBV18, the J gene TRBJ2-4; 8 nucleotides align to TRBD1. V trimming: 4 bases; J trimming: 2 bases; junction bases outside the gene matches: 4. Germline V gene sequence: CDR1 KGHSH, CDR2 LQKENI. This CDR3 region has 15 residues.

The chain recombines TRBV19 with TRBJ2-2; D possibly corresponds to TRBD2 (5 bases). The CDR3 sequence is 17 residues long. Germline V lookup: CDR1 LNHDA, CDR2 SQIVND (reference sequence). V lost 5 bases, J lost 6 bases, and 22 bases lay in between. DNA for the CDR3: TGTGCCAGTAGTGCCCTACTCCGGGGTCTTGGATCCGGGGAGCTGTTTTTT. Protein product: CASSALLRGLGSGELFF.

V and J are TRBV18 and TRBJ2-2; possible D gene TRBD1, 6 bases. In germline, CDR1 is KGHSH, CDR2 LQKENI. The V end was cut by 0 bases, the J end by 5 bases, with 19 bases between. This CDR3 region has 18 residues. CDR3 coding DNA: TGTGCCAGCTCACCACCACTGGGAGACAGGACGAGGACCGGGGAGCTGTTTTTT. As protein: CASSPPLGDRTRTGELFF.

The table lists this clone with a few counts. The V and J genes are TRBV28 and TRBJ2-7, with D possibly matching TRBD1 (6 bases). V dropped 1 base and J dropped 3 bases, with 13 bases sitting between them. The CDR3 consists of 15 residues. Germline values: CDR1 MDHEN, CDR2 SYDVKM. The CDR3 coding sequence is TGTGCCAGCAGTTTATTCTCAGGACAGAACTACGAGCAGTACTTC. It encodes CASSLFSGQNYEQYF.

This chain uses TRBV14 with TRBJ2-3; weak D call: TRBD2 (5 bases). The CDR3 consists of 14 residues. V lost 7 bases and J lost 4, with 15 bases in between. Germline V CDR1 and CDR2: SGHDN, FVKESK. The CDR3 loop is CASNVRRKADTQYF. CDR3 nucleotide sequence: TGTGCCAGCAACGTCAGGAGGAAAGCAGATACGCAGTATTTT.

This clone was detected once. The gene calls are TRBV3-1 (or the pseudogene TRBV3-2) and TRBJ2-5, with TRBD1 as a possible D gene (5 bases). V was pared by 0 bases and J by 2 bases, with 13 bases between. In germline, CDR1 is LGHDT, CDR2 YNNKEL (reference sequence). This CDR3 comprises 16 residues. CDR3 sequence (DNA): TGTGCCAGCAGCCAAGAAGTTGGGGCCGGGCAAGAGACCCAGTACTTC. Translation gives CASSQEVGAGQETQYF.

The CDR3 nucleotides read TGTGCCAGCAGCTCAGGAGCGACTAGCCACTCAGAGGAGGAGCAGTTCTTC. Its translation: CASSSGATSHSEEEQFF. The chain has TRBV5-8 and TRBJ2-1, with 7 bases fitting TRBD2. The V gene end was trimmed by 3 bases and the J gene end by 10 bases; junction bases not matched to a gene: 19. The CDR3 loop spans 17 amino acids. Germline V gene lookup returns CDR1 SGHTS and CDR2 YDEGEE.

This clone was seen a single time. This rearrangement joins TRBV19 to TRBJ1-1; tentative D call: TRBD1 (5 bases). Germline CDR1 reads LNHDA; CDR2 reads SQIVND (reference sequence). The V end was cut by 3 bases, the J end by 4 bases, with 12 bases between. There are 14 residues in the CDR3. CDR3 in amino acids: CASSISQGGTEAFF. In nucleotides, the CDR3 is TGTGCCAGTAGTATTAGCCAGGGAGGCACTGAAGCTTTCTTT.

The chain combines TRBV12-3 or TRBV12-4 with TRBJ2-5, with D hard to call. V was shortened by 2 bases and J by 2 bases, with 3 bases between the two germline ends. The CDR3 runs to 12 residues. The CDR3 DNA follows: TGTGCCAGCAGTTTACTACAAGAGACCCAGTACTTC. Translation gives CASSLLQETQYF.

This clone appeared a single time. The chain uses TRBV9 and TRBJ1-4; D is ambiguous. The CDR3 loop spans 14 amino acids. Germline-derived CDR1 and CDR2 are SGDLS and YYNGEE. V gave up 3 bases and J gave up 6 bases, with 12 bases separating them. CDR3 in DNA: TGTGCCAGCAGCGACCGACGAGGGTATGAAAAACTGTTTTTT. This codes for CASSDRRGYEKLFF.

The chain links TRBV7-8 to TRBJ2-1; D may be TRBD2 (5 bases). The CDR3 sequence is 17 residues long. V was cut by 7 bases and J by 0 bases, with 19 bases left in between. Per the germline V gene, CDR1 is SGHVS and CDR2 is FQNEAQ. CDR3 amino acids: CASTVPYGKSSYNEQFF. The CDR3 DNA sequence: TGTGCCAGCACCGTACCTTACGGGAAAAGCTCCTACAATGAGCAGTTCTTC.

The sample holds one count of this clone. The chain has TRBV20-1 and TRBJ2-1; D is ambiguous. Germline CDR1 is DFQATT and CDR2 is SNEGSKA (reference sequence). The CDR3 covers 10 residues. V shed 2 bases and J shed 6 bases, with 2 bases lying between them. Here the CDR3 reads CSARLNEQFF. The CDR3 coding sequence is TGCAGTGCTAGACTCAATGAGCAGTTCTTC.

V usage is TRBV29-1 and J usage is TRBJ2-7; 9 bases fit TRBD2. The CDR3 has 15 amino acids. CDR1 and CDR2 (germline): SQVTM, ANQGSEA. Trimming removed 5 bases from V and 2 bases from J; junction bases left unmatched: 10. The chain's CDR3 is CSVTHLAGGTYEQYF. CDR3 bases: TGCAGCGTTACCCACCTTGCGGGGGGGACCTACGAGCAGTACTTC.

The chain joins TRBV7-9 to TRBJ1-2; D is perhaps TRBD1 (5 bases). The CDR3 covers 15 residues. CDR1 SEHNR and CDR2 FQNEAQ come from the germline V gene (reference sequence). V was clipped by 2 bases and J by 4 bases, with 14 bases between them. In DNA form, the CDR3 reads TGTGCCAGCAGCTTATTGCAGGGTTCGAGCTATGGCTACACCTTC. This encodes CASSLLQGSSYGYTF.

This clone was recorded once. The chain uses TRBV12-3 or TRBV12-4 and TRBJ2-7; weak D call: TRBD2 (5 bases). Trimming took 6 bases from V and 1 from J, leaving 7 bases between them. CDR3 length: 12 amino acids. This CDR3 reads CASRSGSYEQYF. CDR3 in DNA: TGTGCCAGCAGATCGGGATCCTACGAGCAGTACTTC.

This clone came up a few times. V is TRBV11-2 and J is TRBJ1-2; D perhaps matches TRBD1 (5 bases). This CDR3 has 13 residues. V gave up 3 bases and J gave up 4 bases, with 9 bases separating them. The germline gives CDR1 SGHAT, CDR2 FQNNGV. CDR3 bases: TGTGCCAGCAGCTTCCGGGACTCCTATGGCTACACCTTC. It translates to CASSFRDSYGYTF.

V usage is TRBV12-5 and J usage is TRBJ2-2; 7 bases fit TRBD2. The V gene end was trimmed by 0 bases and the J gene end by 8 bases; junction bases not matched to a gene: 6. CDR1 is LGHNT, CDR2 FRNRAP, per germline. This CDR3 contains 15 residues. The CDR3 coding sequence is TGTGCTAGTGGTTTGGTACCCAGGGAGGGTGGGGAGCTGTTTTTT. Translating it yields CASGLVPREGGELFF.

The chain combines TRBV10-2 with TRBJ1-5; D unclear. The CDR3 extends over 16 amino acids. CDR1 and CDR2 (germline): WSHSY, SAAADI. Trimming took 0 bases from V and 0 from J, leaving 9 bases between them. CDR3 in amino acids: CASSESAGNSNQPQHF. Written as DNA, the CDR3 is TGCGCCAGCAGTGAGTCGGCGGGGAATAGCAATCAGCCCCAGCATTTT.

About this clone: Its ends do not fully match the called genes, so a read error is possible. The chain uses TRBV15 and TRBJ2-1; D is perhaps TRBD1 (5 bases). CDR1 and CDR2 from the germline V gene are LNHNV and YYDKDF (reference sequence). CDR3 size: 15 residues. The CDR3 spells CATSRDLPTQLPRVF. CDR3 bases: TGTGCCACCAGCAGAGACCTCCCTACACAGCTCCCCAGGGTCTTC.

The chain uses TRBV7-9 and TRBJ2-7; TRBD1 matches at 9 bases. This CDR3 has 16 amino acids. With 5 bases clipped from V and 5 bases from J, the junction kept 13 bases outside the gene matches. Per the germline V gene, CDR1 is SEHNR and CDR2 is FQNEAQ (reference sequence). CDR3 residues: CASSLTDRGPGDEQYF. DNA of the CDR3: TGTGCCAGCAGCCTTACGGACAGGGGACCGGGGGACGAGCAGTACTTC.

This clone has a single count. The chain combines TRBV3-1 (or the pseudogene TRBV3-2) with TRBJ2-1; tentative D call: TRBD2 (6 bases). The CDR3 loop spans 16 amino acids. Germline V gene sequence: CDR1 LGHDT, CDR2 YNNKEL (reference sequence). Trimming shortened V by 4 bases and J by 2 bases, and 15 bases separated the two germline ends. The CDR3 is CASSLRLGPTYNEQFF. CDR3 coding DNA: TGTGCCAGCAGCCTCCGACTAGGACCCACCTACAATGAGCAGTTCTTC.